Included here is one TCR beta chain sequence, with context. What it binds is not known. Sequencing targeted TCR beta in blood CD8+ and CD4+ T cells. Negative isolation yielded CD4+ and CD8+ T cells, and FACS enriched TEMRA cells. Germline CDR1 and CDR2: KGHSH and LQKENI. The length of the CDR3 is 16 residues. Trimming took off 3 bases at V and 5 bases at J, with 19 bases between the two ends. These data come from a study of CD8 T cells in Susac syndrome. Study results and limitations: The relatively small number of individuals in the TCR sequencing and HLA analysis was acknowledged by the study.

0.5 to 1 ug RNA was reverse transcribed with random hexamers. The immunoSEQ assay covered 54 Vbeta and 13 Jbeta segments for CDR3. TCRdb ran MiXCR on the immunoSEQ multiplex PCR reads and lists one entry per CDR3 protein. This sample has some 160,000 distinct CDR3 sequences, with 90% to 95% found just once. Sequenced input: CD4+ T cells from PBMCs. The clonotype comes from a human donor in good health. The genes are TRBV18 and TRBJ2-5; D not resolved. In DNA, the CDR3 is TGTGCCAGCTCACCGGGTGGCTCCCAAAAGTTGGAGACCCAGTACTTC. This translates into CASSPGGSQKLETQYF.